These T cell receptor beta chains were read from a single sample in a study of long-term antiretroviral therapy in people with HIV. Sequenced by immunoSEQ multiplex PCR; TCRdb stores in-frame clones only, minus some. The sample holds around 21,000 clones; 90% are singletons and the top ten take roughly 8.4%. The specimen was unsorted PBMCs, collected approximately 4.4 years before starting antiretroviral therapy. Receptors were obtained from a woman aged 25 to 39 with HIV. Each CDR3 is given with its conserved first and last residue. D genes are given only for firm matches. A clone size is listed for some rows: how often the clone was seen (once, few, many), or a class if it is expanded.

V gene	J gene	D gene	clone size	CDR3 DNA	CDR3 protein
TRBV19	TRBJ2-7	TRBD1	-	TGTGCCAGTAGTAGGACAGGGAACTCCTACGAGCAGTACTTC	CASSRTGNSYEQYF
TRBV18	TRBJ1-3	-	once	TGTGCCAGCTCACCTTCACGGGATGCTGGAAACACCATATATTTT	CASSPSRDAGNTIYF
TRBV6-1	TRBJ2-5	-	-	TGTGCCAGCAGAAGGACAGTTCAAGAGACCCAGTACTTC	CASRRTVQETQYF
TRBV7-2	TRBJ1-3	TRBD1	-	TGTGCCAGCAGCTTAGGACAGGGGGCCCGGTCTGGAAACACCATATATTTT	CASSLGQGARSGNTIYF
TRBV5-1	TRBJ2-3	-	-	TGCGCCAGCAGCTTGCCATCACCTAGCACAGATACGCAGTATTTT	CASSLPSPSTDTQYF
TRBV7-2	TRBJ1-5	-	once	TGTGCCAGCAGCACCAAATCGGGAACCCATCAGCCCCAGCATTTT	CASSTKSGTHQPQHF
TRBV30	TRBJ1-2	-	-	TGTGCCTGGAGTGTGGCCCCTGGGGATAACTATGGCTACACCTTC	CAWSVAPGDNYGYTF
TRBV7-9	TRBJ1-1	TRBD1	once	TGTGCCAGCAGCTTAGGCGGGACAGGGGCGGAGAACACTGAAGCTTTCTTT	CASSLGGTGAENTEAFF
TRBV30	TRBJ2-7	-	once	TGTGCCTGGAGCCGACACAGAGAAACCTACGAGCAGTACTTC	CAWSRHRETYEQYF
TRBV4-1	TRBJ1-1	-	-	TGCGCCAGCGGCCGAGGGGTGGGGGCTGAAGCTTTCTTT	CASGRGVGAEAFF
TRBV12-5	TRBJ2-7	-	-	TGTGCTAGTGGTGCTCTGGGGGGCCTCACCTACGAGCAGTACTTC	CASGALGGLTYEQYF
TRBV14	TRBJ1-2	-	-	TGTGCCAGCAGCCAAGCGAGTTATACTTACGGCTACACCTTC	CASSQASYTYGYTF
TRBV6-1	TRBJ1-1	TRBD1	-	TGTGCCAGCAGCCTAGGGGGCGTCACTGAAGCTTTCTTT	CASSLGGVTEAFF
TRBV19	TRBJ1-2	-	-	TGTGCCAGTATTCCATTACAGGGCGGCTATGGCTACACCTTC	CASIPLQGGYGYTF
TRBV2	TRBJ1-2	-	-	TGTGCCAGCAGTGAAGAGACCAGCCTCTATGGCTACACCTTC	CASSEETSLYGYTF
TRBV27	TRBJ1-1	-	-	TGTGCCAGCAGCCCCGCCCAGGAGGGGTATAGTGAAGCTTTCTTT	CASSPAQEGYSEAFF
TRBV4-3	TRBJ1-4	-	-	TGCGCCAGCAGCCAAGAGGGGAGAGGGGAAAAACTGTTTTTT	CASSQEGRGEKLFF
TRBV28	TRBJ2-1	-	-	TGTGCCAGCGGGGTTGGGGGGCCCCCCTACAATGAGCAGTTCTTC	CASGVGGPPYNEQFF
TRBV19	TRBJ1-6	TRBD1	-	TGTGCCAGTATGGGGACAGGGGGGACCTCACCCCTCCACTTT	CASMGTGGTSPLHF